This T cell receptor (beta chain) was sequenced for a study of OX40 agonist ivuxolimab in advanced cancers. The repertoire was sequenced with immunoSEQ multiplex PCR; TCRdb's copy has only in-frame clones and lacks some. The table has 55,000 to 70,000 clones, 75% to 85% seen once. Germline values: CDR1 LNHDA, CDR2 SQIVND (reference sequence). The CDR3 runs 15 residues. As regards this clone: A read error may produce the germline difference seen at one junction end.

This sequence was found in an adult with an advanced solid tumor such as melanoma, head and neck, liver or kidney cancer. Sequencing was performed on CD4+ or CD8+ T cells sorted from blood, taken in a trial of the OX40 agonist ivuxolimab. V and J are TRBV19 and TRBJ1-2; D possibly corresponds to TRBD1 (5 bases). The CDR3 region has the DNA TGTGCCACCGGGTTCGGCGGGCAGGGCAACTCTGGCTACACCTTC. Its translation: CATGFGGQGNSGYTF.